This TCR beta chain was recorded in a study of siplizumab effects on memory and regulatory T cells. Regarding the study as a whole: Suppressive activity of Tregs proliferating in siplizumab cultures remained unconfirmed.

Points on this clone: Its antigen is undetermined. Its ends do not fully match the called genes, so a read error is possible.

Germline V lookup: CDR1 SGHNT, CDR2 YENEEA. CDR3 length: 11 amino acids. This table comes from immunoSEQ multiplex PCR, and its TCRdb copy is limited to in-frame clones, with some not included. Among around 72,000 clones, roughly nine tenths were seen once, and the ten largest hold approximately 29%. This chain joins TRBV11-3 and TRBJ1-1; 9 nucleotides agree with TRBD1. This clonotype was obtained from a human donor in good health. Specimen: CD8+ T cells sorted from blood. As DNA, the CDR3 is TGTGCCAGCAGCCCGCCGGGACAGGGCGACTTT. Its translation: CASSPPGQGDF.